The 28 T cell receptor beta chains presented below share a single source sample, sequenced in a study of response to subunit inactivated influenza vaccine. In TCRdb, the RT-PCR reads were re-called with MiXCR into one record per CDR3 protein. This sample has around 520,000 distinct CDR3 sequences, with approximately 12% found just once. Here the sequenced sample was PBMCs from blood, taken on the day of vaccination. The receptor source for this set is a man aged 50-60 years who received an inactivated influenza vaccine.

The rearrangement uses TRBV20-1 and TRBJ2-1; TRBD2 aligns across 10 bases. Per the germline V gene, CDR1 is DFQATT and CDR2 is SNEGSKA (reference sequence). V shed 4 bases, J shed 7 bases, and the junction held 7 bases outside the gene matches. The CDR3 consists of 14 residues. CDR3 in amino acids: CSATSSGSINEQFF. Written as DNA, the CDR3 is TGCAGTGCTACTTCTAGCGGGAGTATAAATGAGCAGTTCTTC.

In this sample, this clonotype turned up a few times. This rearrangement joins TRBV5-1 to TRBJ2-3; D is uncertain. Trimming took off 0 bases at V and 0 bases at J, with 8 bases between the two ends. This CDR3 has 15 amino acids. Germline CDR1 is SGHRS and CDR2 is YFSETQ. The CDR3 protein is CASSLDGSSTDTQYF. CDR3 in DNA: TGCGCCAGCAGCTTGGACGGTTCTAGCACAGATACGCAGTATTTT.

This clonotype appeared a few times. The V gene is TRBV11-1, the J gene TRBJ2-4; 7 nucleotides match TRBD2. V was clipped by 5 bases and J by 8 bases; unmatched bases: 12. Per germline, CDR1 SGHAT and CDR2 FQDESV (reference sequence). This CDR3 has 15 amino acids. The DNA for the CDR3 is TGTGCCAGCAGCCCACAACGGGCTGGGAGGGACATTCAGTACTTC. Amino acids: CASSPQRAGRDIQYF.

This clonotype was detected many times. The chain combines TRBV12-3 or TRBV12-4 with TRBJ1-5; unclear D gene. The CDR3 length is 15 residues. Trimming removed 5 bases at V and 4 bases at J, with 15 bases between. In DNA, the CDR3 is TGTGCCAGCAGTGCCCAGCGTCTCGGTAATCAGCCCCAGCATTTT. Translated, it gives CASSAQRLGNQPQHF.

This clonotype turned up a few times. This rearrangement joins TRBV6-5 to TRBJ1-6; maybe TRBD1 (5 bases). CDR3 length: 17 amino acids. Germline CDR1 MNHEY, CDR2 SVGAGI. V dropped 3 bases and J dropped 8 bases, with 20 bases sitting between them. Here the CDR3 DNA reads TGTGCCAGCAGTTATCGGGGGTCGCGGTTTCCTGATTCACCCCTCCACTTT. Amino acid sequence: CASSYRGSRFPDSPLHF.

This clonotype has a handful of counts. The chain couples TRBV15 to TRBJ2-5; 12 nucleotides agree with TRBD2. Trimming at V came to 0 bases and at J to 3 bases, leaving 17 bases not matched to a gene. CDR1 is LNHNV and CDR2 is YYDKDF in the germline V gene (reference sequence). The CDR3 has 21 amino acids. The CDR3 coding sequence is TGTGCCACCAGCAGAGATTTTTTTCAGACTAGCGGGAGAAGGAGGAAAGAGACCCAGTACTTC. Protein sequence: CATSRDFFQTSGRRRKETQYF.

This clonotype was counted between two and nine times. The chain links TRBV24-1 to TRBJ2-1; TRBD2 aligns across 13 bases. V lost 3 bases and J lost 5; bases outside the gene matches: 3. CDR3 length: 16 residues. Per the germline V gene, CDR1 is KGHDR and CDR2 is SFDVKD. CDR3 protein: CATSDQTSGGNNEQFF. CDR3 in DNA: TGTGCCACCAGTGATCAGACTAGCGGGGGGAACAATGAGCAGTTCTTC.

The chain couples TRBV15 to TRBJ2-7; either TRBD1 or TRBD2 may supply D (7 bases each). Germline V lookup: CDR1 LNHNV, CDR2 YYDKDF (reference sequence). This CDR3 region has 15 residues. V dropped 4 bases and J dropped 3 bases, with 16 bases sitting between them. The CDR3 DNA reads TGTGCCACCAGCATATCAGGGGGAGGGCTCTACGAGCAGTACTTC. It yields the protein CATSISGGGLYEQYF.

This clonotype occurred a few times. The CDR3 reads CSARASGGIQDTQYF. Here the CDR3 DNA reads TGCAGTGCTAGAGCCAGCGGGGGTATTCAAGATACGCAGTATTTT. This sequence joins TRBV20-1 and TRBJ2-3, with 8 positions matching TRBD2. CDR3 size: 15 residues. V lost 1 base and J lost 5; bases outside the gene matches: 8. Germline loops: CDR1 DFQATT, CDR2 SNEGSKA (reference sequence).

This rearrangement joins TRBV5-1 to TRBJ2-1; 7 positions match TRBD1. Germline lookup yields CDR1 SGHRS and CDR2 YFSETQ. V gave up 4 bases and J gave up 5 bases; unmatched junction bases: 12. The CDR3 length is 16 residues. This CDR3 is CASSARKTGSDNEQFF. In DNA form, the CDR3 reads TGCGCCAGCAGCGCGCGAAAGACAGGGAGCGACAATGAGCAGTTCTTC.

The sample holds a few counts of this clonotype. The CDR3 region has the DNA TGTGCCTTCTGCAGGGAGGGGGAGACCCAGTACTTC. The encoded protein is CAFCREGETQYF. J is TRBJ2-5 and V is TRBV30, with 7 bases that match TRBD2. Germline loops: CDR1 GTSNPN, CDR2 SVGIG (reference sequence). J was trimmed by 5 bases and V by 7 bases; bases with no gene match: 7. The CDR3 sequence is 12 residues long.

This clonotype was seen a handful of times. The chain employs TRBV15 and TRBJ2-1, with D possibly matching TRBD2 (6 bases). CDR1 is LNHNV, CDR2 YYDKDF, per germline (reference sequence). Trimming stripped 5 bases from V and 2 bases from J, with 13 bases between. This CDR3 contains 15 residues. The CDR3 reads CATSSRGSPYNEQFF. CDR3 in DNA: TGTGCCACCAGCTCCCGGGGGAGTCCCTACAATGAGCAGTTCTTC.

The rearrangement uses TRBV5-1 and TRBJ2-3; 10 bases fit TRBD1. Germline-derived CDR1 and CDR2 are SGHRS and YFSETQ. The V gene end was trimmed by 9 bases and the J gene end by 4 bases; junction bases not matched to a gene: 11. The CDR3 is made up of 15 amino acids. The CDR3 spells CATTRDRGLADTQYF. In DNA form, the CDR3 reads TGCGCCACCACCCGGGACAGGGGTTTGGCAGATACGCAGTATTTT.

V is TRBV20-1 and J is TRBJ1-2; tentative D call: TRBD1 (5 bases). CDR1 is DFQATT and CDR2 is SNEGSKA in the germline V gene (reference sequence). The CDR3 runs 13 residues. Trimming took 6 bases from V and 1 from J, leaving 12 bases between them. CDR3 nucleotides: TGCAGTGCCCCCGACAGAAATAACTATGGCTACACCTTC. It translates to CSAPDRNNYGYTF.

The chain employs TRBV7-2 and TRBJ2-7; 9 nucleotides match TRBD1. Looked up from germline, CDR1 is SGHTA and CDR2 is FQGNSA. Trimming removed 5 bases from V and 3 bases from J; junction bases left unmatched: 8. The CDR3 extends over 15 amino acids. DNA of the CDR3: TGTGCCAGCAGCGACCTCGGGACAGGGTTCTACGAGCAGTACTTC. It is translated as CASSDLGTGFYEQYF.

This clonotype was recorded a few times. The chain links TRBV20-1 to TRBJ2-1; D is unclear. The germline V gene encodes CDR1 DFQATT and CDR2 SNEGSKA (reference sequence). This CDR3 contains 14 residues. Trimming left V 0 bases short and J 4 bases short, with 10 bases between. CDR3 nucleotides: TGCAGTGCTAGAGATCCGGACCGGTACAATGAGCAGTTCTTC. Its translation: CSARDPDRYNEQFF.

This clonotype was counted only a few times. The V gene is TRBV2, the J gene TRBJ1-4, with D unclear. Germline V gene sequence: CDR1 SNHLY, CDR2 FYNNEI. V lost 7 bases, J lost 7 bases, and 16 bases lay in between. This CDR3 is 14 amino acids long. The CDR3 region has the DNA TGTGCCAGCAAGGTGGGCAGCTCCGTTGAAAAACTGTTTTTT. The encoded protein is CASKVGSSVEKLFF.

This clonotype has more than one count but fewer than ten. The genes are TRBV11-1 and TRBJ2-7, with TRBD2 identical over 8 bases. Germline loops: CDR1 SGHAT, CDR2 FQDESV (reference sequence). This CDR3 is built from 19 residues. V dropped 0 bases and J dropped 5; count of bases not matched to a gene: 18. CDR3 sequence: CASSLARLTVGTSNHEQYF. CDR3 sequence (DNA): TGTGCCAGCAGCTTAGCGCGACTTACTGTGGGGACTAGTAACCACGAGCAGTACTTC.

This clonotype was observed a handful of times. The chain is built from TRBV11-2 and TRBJ1-2; 10 bases map to TRBD1. The CDR3 extends over 14 amino acids. V lost 5 bases and J lost 7; bases outside the gene matches: 7. Per germline, CDR1 SGHAT and CDR2 FQNNGV. CDR3 nucleotides: TGTGCCAGCAGCCCCACGACAGGGGGCGGTGGCTACACCTTC. As protein: CASSPTTGGGGYTF.

This clonotype turned up a few times. The CDR3 nucleotides read TGTGCCAGCAGCGATCACGGGGGGCCGAGCTCCTACGAGCAGTACTTC. Protein sequence: CASSDHGGPSSYEQYF. This chain links TRBV7-9 with TRBJ2-7; tentative D call: TRBD2 (7 bases). V shed 5 bases and J shed 0 bases, with 17 bases lying between them. Germline-derived CDR1 and CDR2 are SEHNR and FQNEAQ (reference sequence). The CDR3 has 16 residues.

This clonotype was detected a few times. The chain employs TRBV6-2 or TRBV6-3 and TRBJ2-1; 14 bases fit TRBD2. CDR1 and CDR2 from the germline V gene are MNHEY and SVGEGT. CDR3 length equals 16 residues. The trim removed 6 bases at V and 8 bases at J, leaving 9 bases unmatched. Written as DNA, the CDR3 is TGTGCCAGCAGCCACCCGACTAGCGGGGGGGTCTATGAGCAGTTCTTC. Its translation is CASSHPTSGGVYEQFF.

The chain recombines TRBV25-1 with TRBJ2-7; no reliable D call. V gave up 4 bases and J gave up 3 bases, with 13 bases separating them. Germline-derived CDR1 and CDR2 are MGHDK and SYGVNS. CDR3 length equals 14 residues. The CDR3 protein is CASSARGRGYEQYF. The CDR3 DNA is TGTGCCAGCAGTGCTCGCGGTAGAGGCTACGAGCAGTACTTC.

The V call is TRBV2, the J call TRBJ2-1; D is undetermined. The CDR3 length is 13 residues. The V gene lost 5 bases and the J gene lost 7 bases, with 12 bases spanning the gap. The germline CDR1 and CDR2 sequences are SNHLY and FYNNEI. The CDR3 nucleotides are TGTGCCAGCAGTATAGGACGCTTAAATGAGCAGTTCTTC. Encoded protein: CASSIGRLNEQFF.

As to this clonotype: This may come from a read error, since a much larger clone is one base off. The chain joins TRBV25-1 to TRBJ2-5; 8 bases are a match to TRBD1. Looked up from germline, CDR1 is MGHDK and CDR2 is SYGVNS. V lost 5 bases to trimming and J lost 1 base; unmatched junction nucleotides: 12. This CDR3 is built from 17 residues. The CDR3, as DNA: TGTGCCAGCAGTACCCAGAGAGGGACAGGCCCCCAAGAGACCCAGTACTTC. Translating it yields CASSTQRGTGPQETQYF.

The chain recombines TRBV5-1 with TRBJ2-1; the D gene is possibly TRBD2 (5 bases). Germline V gene lookup returns CDR1 SGHRS and CDR2 YFSETQ. V was clipped by 1 base and J by 11 bases, with 13 bases between them. The CDR3 has 13 residues. As DNA, the CDR3 is TGCGCCAGCAGCTTGAAGGAGACGGGGAAGCAGTTCTTC. As protein: CASSLKETGKQFF.

There are a few counts of this clonotype. The genes are TRBV4-2 and TRBJ2-1, with D possibly TRBD2 on 7 matching bases. The CDR3 loop spans 15 amino acids. The germline V and J ends were trimmed by 0 bases and 3 bases, with 9 bases remaining between them. Germline loops: CDR1 LGHNA, CDR2 YNFKEQ. The CDR3 spells CASSQEGGGYNEQFF. In DNA form, the CDR3 reads TGTGCCAGCAGCCAAGAAGGGGGGGGCTACAATGAGCAGTTCTTC.

V is TRBV6-2 or TRBV6-3 and J is TRBJ2-7, with 9 nucleotides matching TRBD1. V shed 6 bases and J 4 bases; nucleotides not matched to a gene: 4. The CDR3 is 13 amino acids. CDR1 is MNHEY and CDR2 is SVGEGT in the germline V gene. CDR3 residues: CASSTGGAYEQYF. The CDR3 nucleotides are TGTGCCAGCAGCACAGGGGGCGCGTACGAGCAGTACTTC.

The chain employs TRBV29-1 and TRBJ1-1; D unclear. Between the trimmed V and J ends, which lost 0 bases and 3 bases, there was a span of 8 bases. The germline CDR1 and CDR2 sequences are SQVTM and ANQGSEA. The CDR3 has 13 amino acids. CDR3 in DNA: TGCAGCGTTGAAGATCTTTTGGACACTGAAGCTTTCTTT. As protein: CSVEDLLDTEAFF.